This TCR beta chain emerged from a study of CD8 T cells in ankylosing spondylitis. The study, taken as a whole, reports: Enrichment of disease-linked clones was reportedly significant in matched ankylosing spondylitis synovial fluid. Certain motif variants had earlier appeared in reactive arthritis synovial fluid and blood.

Germline loops: CDR1 MDHEN, CDR2 SYDVKM. V gave up 3 bases and J gave up 5 bases; unmatched junction bases: 4. This CDR3 contains 14 residues. Quantitative 5'-RACE with molecular barcodes generated TCR beta libraries. TCRdb re-derived calls from the 5' RACE reads in MiXCR, one entry per CDR3 protein. The sample lists about 210,000 distinct CDR3 sequences; under 8.5% were seen once. This clonotype was seen many times. No antigen is known for it. The sample comprised blood, either unsorted or a sorted T cell fraction (not recorded which). The chain combines TRBV28 with TRBJ2-3, with 8 bases lining up with TRBD2. The source of this sequence is a female donor with ankylosing spondylitis or in good health (not recorded which). The CDR3 DNA follows: TGTGCCAGCAGTTTGATAGCGGGACGAGATACGCAGTATTTT. It yields the protein CASSLIAGRDTQYF.